This TCR beta chain was identified during a study of T cell responses to AZD1222 COVID-19 vaccine. General study points: Of the AZD1222 recipients, only 6 or 7 were seropositive at baseline. Clonal diversity was possibly underestimated, and white British individuals and females predominated among donors. No day 14 peak samples; only post-peak repertoires were characterized.

Method: immunoSEQ multiplex PCR; TCRdb's copy keeps in-frame clones and lacks some. The sample holds 86,000 or so clones, around nine tenths seen once. Turning to this clone: Its antigen is unidentified.

The CDR3 length is 16 residues. Germline CDR1 SGHDT, CDR2 YYEEEE. J lost 3 bases, V lost 0 bases, and 5 bases had no gene match. This receptor was taken from an adult in good health. The input for sequencing was peripheral blood, taken on day 0 of MenACWY control vaccination. The chain uses TRBV5-6 and TRBJ2-2, with 7 bases matching TRBD2. Here the CDR3 DNA reads TGTGCCAGCAGCTTGGGTAGCGGGCCGGACACCGGGGAGCTGTTTTTT. Its protein product is CASSLGSGPDTGELFF.